These T cell receptor beta chains were read from a single sample in a study of blood T cell repertoires in COVID-19. Assay used: immunoSEQ multiplex PCR; TCRdb lists only in-frame clones, some missing. Among roughly 230,000 clones listed, over 80% were seen once. The sample consisted of peripheral blood. These receptor sequences come from a man aged 35 to 55 with acute or convalescent COVID-19. Each CDR3 is given with its conserved first and last residue. D genes are given only for firm matches. Expanded clones are given a class, and other clones once, few, many or no size at all.

J gene	D gene	V gene	clone size	CDR3 DNA	CDR3 protein
TRBJ2-7	NA	TRBV3-1/TRBV3-2	NA	TGTGCCAGCAGCCCTAGGACTGCGGACTACGAGCAGTACTTC	CASSPRTADYEQYF
TRBJ1-4	NA	TRBV19	NA	TGTGCCAGTAGTAACCCCGGGGGGTCCCTTGGTGAAAAACTGTTTTTT	CASSNPGGSLGEKLFF
TRBJ1-3	NA	TRBV7-2	once	TGTGCCAGCAGTATTACACCCGATTCTGGAAACACCATATATTTT	CASSITPDSGNTIYF
TRBJ1-5	NA	TRBV19	NA	TGTGCCAGTAGCGGGGGTTTCGACCGGGTTAATCAGCCCCAGCATTTT	CASSGGFDRVNQPQHF
TRBJ2-3	NA	TRBV15	NA	TGTGCCACCAGCAGGAAATGGACATCAGATACGCAGTATTTT	CATSRKWTSDTQYF
TRBJ1-4	NA	TRBV6-5	NA	TGTGCCAGCAGTCCCGGGTTGACTAATGAAAAACTGTTTTTT	CASSPGLTNEKLFF
TRBJ1-1	NA	TRBV9	NA	TGTGCCAGCAGCGTAGATGGGCAAGAAGGCGCTGAAGCTTTCTTT	CASSVDGQEGAEAFF
TRBJ1-4	TRBD1	TRBV3-1/TRBV3-2	NA	TGTGCCAGCAGCAAAAAGGACAGGATTAATGAAAAACTGTTTTTT	CASSKKDRINEKLFF
TRBJ1-1	NA	TRBV25-1	NA	TGTGCCACCCGAGGACAGCAGGGTTTCGAAGCTTTCTTT	CATRGQQGFEAFF
TRBJ1-5	NA	TRBV10-3	NA	TGTGCCATCAGTGATGGGTGGGCCAACAGTTCGCCCCAGCATTTT	CAISDGWANSSPQHF
TRBJ2-4	NA	TRBV4-1	once	TGCGCCGTAGGAACACCCCTGAGGGGGAACATTCAGTACTTC	CAVGTPLRGNIQYF
TRBJ1-6	NA	TRBV7-2	NA	TGTGCCAGCAGCTTAAAACAGATTAATTCACCCCTCCACTTT	CASSLKQINSPLHF
TRBJ1-2	NA	TRBV5-6	NA	TGTGCCAGCAGCTTTCCCACGCAAGACCCGGGAGGAGGCTATGGCTACACCTTC	CASSFPTQDPGGGYGYTF
TRBJ2-3	TRBD2	TRBV9	NA	TGTGCCAGCAGCGTAGTAGCGGGAGGTCCAGATACGCAGTATTTT	CASSVVAGGPDTQYF
TRBJ1-2	NA	TRBV28	NA	TGTGCCAGCAGTTGGGCAGGGTATGGCTACACCTTC	CASSWAGYGYTF
TRBJ2-5	TRBD1	TRBV6-5	NA	TGTGCCAGCAGTTACGCTGGGACAGCCCAAGAGACCCAGTACTTC	CASSYAGTAQETQYF
TRBJ2-2	NA	TRBV5-1	NA	TGCGCCAGCAGCCAGATGCGGAGCGGTCCCACCGGGGAGCTGTTTTTT	CASSQMRSGPTGELFF
TRBJ1-5	NA	TRBV18	NA	TGTGCCAGCTCCCCTGGAACGGGTCAGCCCCAGCATTTT	CASSPGTGQPQHF
TRBJ1-6	TRBD1	TRBV3-1/TRBV3-2	NA	TGTGCCAGCACCCCCGGGACAGACTATAATTCACCCCTCCACTTT	CASTPGTDYNSPLHF
TRBJ1-3	NA	TRBV11-1	NA	TGTGCCAGCCGCCACCTAACCGGCTCTGGAAACACCATATATTTT	CASRHLTGSGNTIYF
TRBJ1-1	TRBD1	TRBV6-5	few	TGTGCCAGCAGTAAACAGGGGCGAAACACTGAAGCTTTCTTT	CASSKQGRNTEAFF
TRBJ2-6	TRBD2	TRBV7-9	once	TGTGCCAGCATCCCGGGACTAGCGGCCCCCCCCAACGTCCTGACTTTC	CASIPGLAAPPNVLTF
TRBJ1-4	NA	TRBV12-3/TRBV12-4	NA	TGTGCCAGCAGAAGGACAGCACGGGAAAAACTGTTTTTT	CASRRTAREKLFF
TRBJ1-1	TRBD1	TRBV27	NA	TGTGCCAGCAGTCCGGACAGAAGGGGGCTAAACACTGAAGCTTTCTTT	CASSPDRRGLNTEAFF
TRBJ2-1	NA	TRBV29-1	NA	TGCAGCGTGAGGGGGGGCAGTTACAATGAGCAGTTCTTC	CSVRGGSYNEQFF
TRBJ1-5	NA	TRBV3-1/TRBV3-2	NA	TGTGCCAGCAGCCCGACAGATTATAGCAATCAGCCCCAGCATTTT	CASSPTDYSNQPQHF
TRBJ2-4	TRBD2	TRBV30	NA	TGTGCCGCCTTTGGGAGCGGGAGTGCCAAAAACATTCAGTACTTC	CAAFGSGSAKNIQYF
TRBJ2-1	NA	TRBV6-5	NA	TGTGCCAGCAGCAGTGTTTACAATGAGCAGTTCTTC	CASSSVYNEQFF
TRBJ1-5	NA	TRBV6-5	NA	TGTGCCAGCAGTACGGACAGCTACAATCAGCCCCAGCATTTT	CASSTDSYNQPQHF